This TCR beta chain was captured in a study of blood T cell repertoires in COVID-19. Study overall: COVID-19 samples, acute and convalescent, were from the United States, Italy and Spain. The cDNA or gDNA used as material had been derived from T cells, B-cell-depleted T cells, or PBMCs.

This clone has a handful of counts. Per the original data handling: Reference gene primer amplification gave nucleated cell count estimates. Measured with immunoSEQ multiplex PCR; TCRdb has only the in-frame clones, and not every one. Clonal size and the V and J genes are those of that table, whereas D and trimming came from the DNA. Altogether about 250,000 clones are present, roughly 84% being singletons, with the ten largest covering approximately 1.4%. The CDR3 totals 14 residues. V was clipped by 11 bases and J by 0 bases; unmatched bases: 7. CDR1 and CDR2 from the germline V gene are MDHEN and SYDVKM.

Source material: peripheral blood. The source is a woman aged 40 to 50 who had recovered from COVID-19. The chain links TRBV28 to TRBJ2-1; 7 nucleotides line up with TRBD1. The CDR3 DNA reads as TGTGCCGCAACCCGGGACAGCTCCTACAATGAGCAGTTCTTC. It yields the protein CAATRDSSYNEQFF.